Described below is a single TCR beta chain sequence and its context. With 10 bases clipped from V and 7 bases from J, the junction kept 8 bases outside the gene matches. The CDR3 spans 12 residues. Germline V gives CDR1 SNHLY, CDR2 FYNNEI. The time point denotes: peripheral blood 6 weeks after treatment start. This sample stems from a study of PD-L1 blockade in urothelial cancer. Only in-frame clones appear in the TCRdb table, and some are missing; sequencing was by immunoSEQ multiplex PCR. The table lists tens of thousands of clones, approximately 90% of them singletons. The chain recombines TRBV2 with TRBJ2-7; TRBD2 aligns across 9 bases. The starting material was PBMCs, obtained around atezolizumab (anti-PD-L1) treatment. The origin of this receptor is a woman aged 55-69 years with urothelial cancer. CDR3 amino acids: CATRLAVAEQYF. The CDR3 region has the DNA TGTGCCACCCGACTAGCGGTTGCGGAGCAGTACTTC.